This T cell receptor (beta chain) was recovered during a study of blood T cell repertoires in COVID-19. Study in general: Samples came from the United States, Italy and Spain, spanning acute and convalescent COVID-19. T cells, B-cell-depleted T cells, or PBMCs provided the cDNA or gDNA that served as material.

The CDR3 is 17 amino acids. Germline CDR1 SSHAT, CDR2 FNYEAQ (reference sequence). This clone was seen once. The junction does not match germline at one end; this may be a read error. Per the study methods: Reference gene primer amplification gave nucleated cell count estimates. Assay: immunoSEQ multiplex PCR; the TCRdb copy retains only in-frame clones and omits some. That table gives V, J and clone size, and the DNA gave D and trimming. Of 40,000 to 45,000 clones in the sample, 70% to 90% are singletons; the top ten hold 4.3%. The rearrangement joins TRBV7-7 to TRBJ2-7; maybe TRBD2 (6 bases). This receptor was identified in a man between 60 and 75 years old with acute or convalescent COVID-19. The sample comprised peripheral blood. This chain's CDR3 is CASSLEPPGDHSYEQYF. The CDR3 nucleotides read TGTGCTAGCAGCTTAGAACCTCCGGGGGACCACTCCTACGAGCAGTACTTC.